This T cell receptor beta chain was identified during a study of blood T cell repertoires in COVID-19. Overall study: The origin of the acute and convalescent COVID-19 samples was the United States, Italy and Spain. Sources were T cells, B-cell-depleted T cells, or PBMCs; the material itself was cDNA or gDNA.

As originally analysed: From reference gene primer amplification, estimates of nucleated cell counts were derived. Sequenced by immunoSEQ multiplex PCR; TCRdb stores in-frame clones only, minus some. That table gives V, J and clone size, and the DNA gave D and trimming. The sample has about 250,000 clones; 84% are singletons. The CDR3 consists of 12 residues. The germline gives CDR1 MDHEN, CDR2 SYDVKM. The ends were cut back, 3 bases at V and 7 bases at J, with 7 bases in the middle. Sequenced material: peripheral blood. The receptor was derived from a woman in her forties who had recovered from COVID-19. This chain uses TRBV28 with TRBJ1-5; D is ambiguous. This CDR3 is CASSLSVQPQHF. The CDR3 region has the DNA TGTGCCAGCAGTTTGAGTGTCCAGCCCCAGCATTTT.